This entry concerns a single T cell receptor beta chain. The antigen is unknown. An even split of each subset's genomic DNA across several immunoSEQ plates was performed. The repertoire was sequenced with immunoSEQ multiplex PCR; TCRdb's copy has only in-frame clones and lacks some. Seen here are roughly 400,000 clones, around 96% observed once, and the top ten hold around 0.3%. The CDR3 covers 15 residues. Germline CDR1 SGHRS, CDR2 YFSETQ. Trimming left V 0 bases short and J 6 bases short, with 15 bases between. This specimen comes from a study of shared clonotypes between healthy human individuals. Regarding the study as a whole: Larger estimated richness was generally recorded for naive subsets relative to memory subsets. The study drew on few donors, limiting represented genetic and exposure-history diversity.

The gene calls are TRBV5-1 and TRBJ1-2; tentative D call: TRBD1 (6 bases). Sequencing was performed on memory CD8+ T cells sorted from blood. Noted subset: CD45RO+ cells pooled with CCR7-negative TemRA cells. This TCR was sampled from a man younger than 40 in good health. In nucleotides, the CDR3 is TGCGCCAGCAGCTTGGGGAAGGCAGGGGTGAATGGCTACACCTTC. Its translation is CASSLGKAGVNGYTF.